Listed here are 18 T cell receptor beta chains from one sample, sequenced in a study of CD8 T cells in Susac syndrome. A quantity of about 0.5 to 1 ug RNA underwent reverse transcription using random hexamers. A single record per CDR3 protein comes from TCRdb applying MiXCR to the immunoSEQ multiplex PCR reads. The table lists hundreds of thousands of distinct CDR3 sequences, 95% of them singletons. The sample was CD4+ T cells from PBMCs. All receptors come from a human donor with multiple sclerosis.

The chain is built from TRBV29-1 and TRBJ2-5; either TRBD1 or TRBD2 may fit D (5 bases each). CDR1 is SQVTM, CDR2 ANQGSEA, per germline. Between the trimmed V and J ends, which lost 1 base and 4 bases, there was a span of 10 bases. This CDR3 has 13 amino acids. The CDR3 reads CSVEVPGRETQYF. The CDR3 DNA sequence: TGCAGCGTTGAAGTCCCAGGGAGAGAGACCCAGTACTTC.

The chain links TRBV9 to TRBJ2-3; D ambiguous. In germline, CDR1 is SGDLS, CDR2 YYNGEE. CDR3 length: 14 residues. Trimming removed 0 bases from V and 2 bases from J, with 7 bases in between. CDR3 sequence (DNA): TGTGCCAGCAGCGTAGCTGGCAACACAGATACGCAGTATTTT. It codes for CASSVAGNTDTQYF.

The sample holds a few counts of this clonotype. The chain uses TRBV20-1 and TRBJ1-4; D ambiguous. The CDR3 runs 13 residues. Germline CDR1 DFQATT, CDR2 SNEGSKA (reference sequence). V dropped 6 bases and J dropped 1 base, with 9 bases sitting between them. CDR3 amino acids: CSARGGTNEKLFF. The CDR3 DNA follows: TGCAGTGCCCGGGGTGGAACTAATGAAAAACTGTTTTTT.

V usage is TRBV19 and J usage is TRBJ2-5, with 7 bases lining up with TRBD1. Germline-derived CDR1 and CDR2 are LNHDA and SQIVND (reference sequence). The CDR3 consists of 14 residues. Unmatched junction bases numbered 9, after V lost 6 bases and J lost 5 bases. CDR3 sequence: CASSRTGNKETQYF. The CDR3 DNA sequence: TGTGCCAGTAGCAGGACAGGAAATAAGGAGACCCAGTACTTC.

This chain links TRBV6-2 or TRBV6-3 with TRBJ2-5; TRBD2 matches 12 bases. The CDR3 loop spans 15 amino acids. Germline values: CDR1 MNHEY, CDR2 SVGEGT. V was clipped by 4 bases and J by 5 bases; unmatched bases: 5. CDR3 in DNA: TGTGCCAGCAGTTCGCCTAGCGGGGGGGCTGAGACCCAGTACTTC. It translates to CASSSPSGGAETQYF.

V and J are TRBV30 and TRBJ2-3; D perhaps matches TRBD2 (6 bases). Germline CDR1 and CDR2: GTSNPN and SVGIG (reference sequence). Trimming stripped 0 bases from V and 2 bases from J, with 12 bases between. The CDR3 is 15 residues long. CDR3 loop: CAWSVVAVLTDTQYF. For the CDR3, the DNA is TGTGCCTGGAGTGTGGTAGCGGTCCTCACAGATACGCAGTATTTT.

The rearrangement uses TRBV6-1 and TRBJ2-4; TRBD1 might be the D (6 bases). This CDR3 region has 13 residues. The germline V and J ends were trimmed by 10 bases and 6 bases, with 16 bases remaining between them. CDR1 and CDR2 (germline): MNHNS, SASEGT. The CDR3 nucleotides read TGTGCCACTCAGCAGGTACAGGGAAACATTCAGTACTTC. Its protein is CATQQVQGNIQYF.

CDR3 region: CSARTGTNQPQHF. CDR3 in DNA: TGCAGTGCTAGGACAGGGACCAATCAGCCCCAGCATTTT. V is TRBV20-1 and J is TRBJ1-5; 7 bases match TRBD1. This CDR3 has 13 residues. Germline-derived CDR1 and CDR2 are DFQATT and SNEGSKA (reference sequence). Trimming took 3 bases from V and 3 from J; bases not matched to a gene: 2.

V usage is TRBV25-1 and J usage is TRBJ1-3; D gene unclear. V shed 3 bases and J shed 0 bases, with 12 bases lying between them. This CDR3 is 16 amino acids long. Germline-derived CDR1 and CDR2 are MGHDK and SYGVNS. The CDR3 loop is CASSDSGESSGNTIYF. Written as DNA, the CDR3 is TGTGCCAGCAGTGACTCTGGGGAGAGCTCTGGAAACACCATATATTTT.

The CDR3 DNA sequence: TGTGCCAGCAGCCAAGGACTAGCGGGGCTCATTGGGGCCAACGTCCTGACTTTC. It specifies CASSQGLAGLIGANVLTF. The chain carries TRBV14 and TRBJ2-6; the match to TRBD2 covers 11 bases. This CDR3 is built from 18 residues. J lost 3 bases, V lost 1 base, and 5 bases had no gene match. Germline V gives CDR1 SGHDN, CDR2 FVKESK.

The chain uses TRBV5-1 and TRBJ2-3; 9 bases are a match to TRBD2. Per germline, CDR1 SGHRS and CDR2 YFSETQ. With 0 bases clipped from V and 6 bases from J, the junction kept 11 bases outside the gene matches. This CDR3 has 17 residues. The CDR3 DNA reads as TGCGCCAGCAGCTTGGGCCTAGCGGGGTCCCGGGCTGATACGCAGTATTTT. This sequence encodes CASSLGLAGSRADTQYF.

This clonotype was counted only a few times. This chain connects TRBV2 to TRBJ1-2; D remains ambiguous. Trimming left V 4 bases short and J 8 bases short, with 8 bases between. The CDR3 runs 11 residues. Germline lookup yields CDR1 SNHLY and CDR2 FYNNEI. The chain's CDR3 is CASSAGLGYTF. For the CDR3, the DNA is TGTGCCAGCAGTGCGGGGTTGGGCTACACCTTC.

The chain couples TRBV7-2 to TRBJ1-2; no clear D. Germline V gives CDR1 SGHTA, CDR2 FQGNSA. The CDR3 consists of 11 residues. Trimming stripped 5 bases from V and 8 bases from J, with 9 bases between. Here the CDR3 DNA reads TGTGCCAGCAGCGACCTAGGCGGCTACACCTTC. Protein product: CASSDLGGYTF. Combining the CDR3 with reference TRBV7-2 and TRBJ1-2 gives the whole variable domain GAGVSQSPSNKVTEKGKDVELRCDPISGHTALYWYRQSLGQGLEFLIYFQGNSAPDKSGLPSDRFSAERTGGSVSTLTIQRTQQEDSAVYLCASSDLGGYTFGSGTRLTVV.

As DNA, the CDR3 is TGTGCCTGGAGTGTTTTTGGAGATCAGCCCCAGCATTTT. Protein: CAWSVFGDQPQHF. The chain joins TRBV30 to TRBJ1-5; D not certain. The CDR3 length is 13 residues. Trimming removed 0 bases at V and 5 bases at J, with 8 bases between. Germline-derived CDR1 and CDR2 are GTSNPN and SVGIG (reference sequence).

The V gene is TRBV3-1, the J gene TRBJ2-7; D is unclear. Germline V gene sequence: CDR1 LGHDT, CDR2 YNNKEL (reference sequence). The length of the CDR3 is 14 residues. V was pared by 1 base and J by 4 bases, with 11 bases between. The chain's CDR3 is CASSQGTVGYEQYV. The CDR3 region has the DNA TGTGCCAGCAGCCAAGGGACGGTGGGTTACGAGCAGTACGTC.

V and J are TRBV29-1 and TRBJ1-1; TRBD1 matches 8 bases. CDR1 SQVTM and CDR2 ANQGSEA come from the germline V gene. After removal of 7 bases from V and 1 base from J, the junction contained 5 bases not matched to a gene. The CDR3 length is 13 residues. DNA of the CDR3: TGCAGCGGTTCGACAGGGGAGAACACTGAAGCTTTCTTT. Protein product: CSGSTGENTEAFF.

The chain carries TRBV20-1 and TRBJ2-3; D call uncertain. The CDR3 spans 12 residues. The germline V gene has CDR1 DFQATT and CDR2 SNEGSKA (reference sequence). V shed 6 bases and J shed 2 bases, with 9 bases lying between them. CDR3 in DNA: TGCAGTGCGGGGTCGGACACAGATACGCAGTATTTT. Its translation is CSAGSDTDTQYF.

This rearrangement joins TRBV5-1 to TRBJ2-1; 7 nucleotides match TRBD2. Trimming cost V 3 bases and J 9 bases; bases outside gene matches: 3. Germline V gene lookup returns CDR1 SGHRS and CDR2 YFSETQ. This CDR3 is built from 12 residues. This CDR3 is CASSSPGGEQFF. Written as DNA, the CDR3 is TGCGCCAGCAGCTCCCCGGGGGGTGAGCAGTTCTTC.